Following are 22 T cell receptor beta chains from one sample sequenced in a study of regulatory T cells in long-lasting Graves disease. Arm-PCR with iRepertoire HTBI primers amplified the CDR3 regions for these TCR beta libraries. TCRdb processed the multiplex PCR reads anew with MiXCR; each CDR3 protein has one entry. This repertoire shows 400,000 to 500,000 distinct CDR3 sequences, around 14% found once; its top ten account for approximately 15%. Noted time point: newly diagnosed GD, antithyroid drugs for less than 3 months. The TCR library used RNA extracted from PBMCs. The same data also contributed to another study, on T cells in Graves' hyperthyroidism and ophthalmopathy.

This specimen consisted of peripheral blood mononuclear cells (PBMCs), obtained at new diagnosis, from a patient treated with antithyroid drugs. These receptor sequences come from a young woman with Graves disease.

In its sample, this clonotype was seen many times. The junction and the germline gene differ at one end; a read error may be behind it. The chain has TRBV11-2 and TRBJ1-1, with D uncertain. CDR1 is SGHAT, CDR2 FQNNGV, per germline. This CDR3 is 17 amino acids long. The CDR3 sequence: CASNLDGLQELHTEAFF. DNA for the CDR3: TGTGCCAGCAACTTAGACGGCCTCCAGGAGTTGCACACTGAAGCTTTCTTT.

Many counts were recorded for this clonotype. The V and J genes are TRBV4-1 and TRBJ1-1; TRBD1 agrees at 7 bases. Germline lookup yields CDR1 MGHRA and CDR2 YSYEKL. This CDR3 has 15 amino acids. With V trimmed by 0 bases and J by 6 bases, 7 bases remained unmatched. CDR3 nucleotides: TGCGCCAGCAGCCAAGATCAACAGGGGATGGCTGAAGCTTTCTTT. The encoded protein is CASSQDQQGMAEAFF.

This clonotype has ten or more counts. This chain's CDR3 is CASSLLRASEKLFF. The DNA of the CDR3 is TGTGCCAGCAGTTTATTAAGGGCAAGCGAAAAACTGTTTTTT. The rearrangement uses TRBV28 and TRBJ1-4; D remains ambiguous. This CDR3 contains 14 residues. Germline V gene lookup returns CDR1 MDHEN and CDR2 SYDVKM. Trimming shortened V by 1 base and J by 8 bases, and 11 bases separated the two germline ends.

This chain links TRBV6-1 with TRBJ2-1, with a weak D call TRBD2 (6 bases). This CDR3 region has 12 residues. Germline CDR1 MNHNS, CDR2 SASEGT. Trimming took 8 bases from V and 8 from J, leaving 13 bases between them. The CDR3 spells CASAEGSYEQFF. The CDR3 region has the DNA TGTGCCAGCGCGGAGGGCTCGTATGAGCAGTTCTTC.

In this sample, this clonotype turned up many times. The V and J genes are TRBV7-3 and TRBJ2-3; TRBD1 is a possible D gene (5 bases). The CDR3 consists of 15 residues. The V gene lost 0 bases and the J gene lost 3 bases, with 10 bases spanning the gap. CDR1 is SGHTA and CDR2 is FQGTGA in the germline V gene. The CDR3 is CASSLTGVRTDTQYF. The CDR3 coding sequence is TGTGCCAGCAGCTTAACAGGGGTTCGTACAGATACGCAGTATTTT.

The sample holds many counts of this clonotype. The rearrangement links TRBV2 to TRBJ1-1; 9 nucleotides align to TRBD1. The trim removed 6 bases at V and 8 bases at J, leaving 7 bases unmatched. Germline CDR1 reads SNHLY; CDR2 reads FYNNEI. The CDR3 is 13 residues long. The CDR3 nucleotides are TGTGCCAGCAGCCCTCAACAGGGGGCCGAAGCTTTCTTT. It is translated as CASSPQQGAEAFF.

This clonotype was seen repeatedly, ten times or more. The chain is built from TRBV7-9 and TRBJ2-7; D possibly matches TRBD1 or TRBD2 (6 bases each). Germline V gene lookup returns CDR1 SEHNR and CDR2 FQNEAQ (reference sequence). V gave up 4 bases and J gave up 2 bases, with 21 bases separating them. The CDR3 covers 17 residues. Here the CDR3 DNA reads TGTGCCAGCAGCTCCGATCCCGCAGGGGAGGTCCCCTACGAGCAGTACTTC. Its protein is CASSSDPAGEVPYEQYF.

In its sample, this clonotype was seen many times. The CDR3 is CATSDTGPWGEQFF. As DNA, the CDR3 is TGTGCCACCAGTGATACGGGACCCTGGGGTGAGCAGTTCTTC. The V call is TRBV24-1, the J call TRBJ2-1; D possibly uses TRBD1 or TRBD2 (5 bases each). The V gene lost 3 bases and the J gene lost 9 bases, with 14 bases spanning the gap. The CDR3 is 14 amino acids. Germline V lookup: CDR1 KGHDR, CDR2 SFDVKD.

The table lists this clonotype with many counts. V and J are TRBV5-1 and TRBJ2-7, with D possibly matching TRBD2 (6 bases). The CDR3 is 14 amino acids. Germline values: CDR1 SGHRS, CDR2 YFSETQ. Trimming stripped 2 bases from V and 4 bases from J, with 13 bases between. The CDR3 loop reads CASSFGTAEYEQYF. The CDR3 nucleotides are TGCGCCAGCAGCTTTGGGACTGCCGAATACGAGCAGTACTTC.

There are a few counts of this clonotype. The rearrangement joins TRBV20-1 to TRBJ1-6; 8 bases fit TRBD1. From germline, CDR1 is DFQATT and CDR2 SNEGSKA (reference sequence). The CDR3 consists of 14 residues. Losses at the gene ends were 6 bases for V and 5 bases for J; bases not matched to a gene: 6. CDR3 in amino acids: CSASTGENNSPLHF. The DNA for the CDR3 is TGCAGTGCCTCGACAGGGGAGAATAATTCACCCCTCCACTTT.

This clonotype has just a few counts. The rearrangement links TRBV7-9 to TRBJ2-4; TRBD1 agrees at 8 bases. After removal of 3 bases from V and 8 bases from J, the junction contained 6 bases not matched to a gene. The CDR3 totals 14 residues. Germline loops: CDR1 SEHNR, CDR2 FQNEAQ (reference sequence). CDR3 in DNA: TGTGCCAGCAGCTTCAGGGGGCAATGGGACATTCAGTACTTC. Translating it yields CASSFRGQWDIQYF.

This clonotype occurred many times. The gene calls are TRBV12-3 or TRBV12-4 and TRBJ2-7; TRBD2 matches at 10 bases. This CDR3 is 14 amino acids long. V lost 5 bases and J lost 6; bases outside the gene matches: 7. CDR3 DNA sequence: TGTGCCAGCAGTATGCTAGCGGGAGTTGGCGAGCAGTACTTC. Its protein product is CASSMLAGVGEQYF.

The table lists this clonotype with many counts. The genes are TRBV13 and TRBJ2-1; tentatively, D is TRBD1 (5 bases). This CDR3 region has 16 residues. From germline, CDR1 is PRHDT and CDR2 FYEKMQ (reference sequence). Between the trimmed V and J ends, which lost 1 base and 2 bases, there was a span of 12 bases. As DNA, the CDR3 is TGTGCCAGCAGCTTAGATCATTCGACAGCCTACAATGAGCAGTTCTTC. Translated, it gives CASSLDHSTAYNEQFF.

This clonotype appeared many times. A clone one base away is much larger, so this may be a read error. CDR3 sequence: CASQSDPHEQYF. The CDR3 DNA reads TGTGCCAGCCAATCTGATCCCCACGAGCAGTACTTC. The chain recombines TRBV28 with TRBJ2-7; D is unresolved. V was shortened by 8 bases and J by 5 bases, with 13 bases between the two germline ends. Germline V gene sequence: CDR1 MDHEN, CDR2 SYDVKM. This CDR3 comprises 12 residues.

This CDR3 reads CASKRSGELFF. CDR3 sequence (DNA): TGCGCCAGCAAACGTAGTGGGGAGCTGTTTTTT. J is TRBJ2-2 and V is TRBV5-1; D ambiguous. V dropped 6 bases and J dropped 8 bases, with 8 bases sitting between them. Per germline, CDR1 SGHRS and CDR2 YFSETQ. There are 11 residues in the CDR3.

This clonotype was found many times. The chain couples TRBV2 to TRBJ2-1; 14 nucleotides agree with TRBD2. Germline CDR1 is SNHLY and CDR2 is FYNNEI. The CDR3 is 17 amino acids. Losses at the gene ends were 7 bases for V and 6 bases for J; bases not matched to a gene: 11. The CDR3 region has the DNA TGTGCCAGCATTCCCCCAGGGGGACTAGCGGGAGCCAATGAGCAGTTCTTC. It encodes CASIPPGGLAGANEQFF.

This chain joins TRBV10-3 and TRBJ2-1; D may be TRBD2 (6 bases). V lost 2 bases to trimming and J lost 2 bases, with 10 bases between them. Germline CDR1 is ENHRY and CDR2 is SYGVKD. The CDR3 extends over 15 amino acids. Here the CDR3 DNA reads TGTGCCATCAGTGAGCACGGGGGAACCTACAATGAGCAGTTCTTC. Translating it yields CAISEHGGTYNEQFF.

The chain is built from TRBV19 and TRBJ2-1; D not certain. This CDR3 is built from 17 residues. Germline CDR1 is LNHDA and CDR2 is SQIVND (reference sequence). The V end lost 5 bases, the J end lost 3 bases, and 20 bases lay between the germline ends. CDR3 loop: CASSSTKHGMFYNEQFF. The CDR3 DNA reads TGTGCCAGTAGTTCCACAAAGCATGGGATGTTCTACAATGAGCAGTTCTTC.

A note on this clonotype: A clone one base away is much larger, so this may be a read error. The rearrangement uses TRBV30 and TRBJ1-5; D remains ambiguous. This CDR3 has 14 residues. The V gene lost 2 bases and the J gene lost 4 bases, with 12 bases spanning the gap. Germline V gene data show CDR1 as GTSNPN and CDR2 as SVGIG (reference sequence). This CDR3 reads CAWSSTFRNQPQHF. The DNA for the CDR3 is TGTGCCTGGAGTTCTACCTTCAGGAATCAGCCCCAGCATTTT.

In this sample, this clonotype turned up many times. V gene TRBV12-3 or TRBV12-4 combines with J gene TRBJ2-5, with D tentatively TRBD1 (5 bases). V was trimmed by 5 bases and J by 4 bases, leaving 14 bases between them. The CDR3 length is 14 residues. CDR3 region: CASSNWGSGETQYF. CDR3 nucleotides: TGTGCCAGCAGTAACTGGGGCAGTGGAGAGACCCAGTACTTC.

At least ten counts were recorded for this clonotype. The V and J genes are TRBV20-1 and TRBJ2-2, with D perhaps TRBD1 (5 bases). This CDR3 region has 17 residues. The germline gives CDR1 DFQATT, CDR2 SNEGSKA (reference sequence). Trimming shortened V by 0 bases and J by 1 base, and 15 bases separated the two germline ends. The CDR3 spells CSARDPLRARNTGELFF. DNA for the CDR3: TGCAGTGCTAGAGATCCCCTCAGGGCCCGGAACACCGGGGAGCTGTTTTTT.

This clonotype was picked up many times. The genes are TRBV27 and TRBJ1-1; TRBD1 is a possible D gene (5 bases). Trimming left V 5 bases short and J 4 bases short, with 20 bases between. The V gene's germline CDR1 is MNHEY and CDR2 SMNVEV (reference sequence). This CDR3 comprises 16 residues. CDR3 amino acids: CASSAQRRGGGTEAFF. The CDR3 nucleotides read TGTGCCAGCAGTGCGCAGCGGCGCGGCGGGGGCACTGAAGCTTTCTTT.